This TCR beta chain comes out of a study of T cell responses to AZD1222 COVID-19 vaccine. Sequencing was performed with immunoSEQ multiplex PCR; in TCRdb, only in-frame clones are kept and a portion is missing. The sample yields over 100,000 clones, approximately 90% seen once. With regard to this clone: Its specificity is unknown.

The V end lost 0 bases, the J end lost 5 bases, and 8 bases lay between the germline ends. The CDR3 consists of 13 residues. CDR1 and CDR2 (germline): SGDLS, YYNGEE. The study, taken as a whole, reports: Per reports, nearly half of all spike-specific TCRs target regions that are unmutated in variants. Spike-specific TCRs gained breadth and depth after people received two AZD1222 doses.

The chain joins TRBV9 to TRBJ1-1; D is uncertain. This TCR was recovered from an adult in good health. This specimen consisted of peripheral blood, obtained on day 0 of AZD1222 vaccination. The DNA of the CDR3 is TGTGCCAGCAGCGTAGTAACGAGGACTGAAGCTTTCTTT. It encodes CASSVVTRTEAFF.